The entry below gives a single T cell receptor beta chain sequence along with its context. Antigen unknown. This entry is derived from a study of Ad26.COV2.S vaccination and SARS-CoV-2 variants. The table came from immunoSEQ multiplex PCR; TCRdb's copy has only in-frame clones and leaves some out. The sample lists around 400,000 clones; roughly 90% were seen once. Looked up from germline, CDR1 is LGHDT and CDR2 is YNNKEL (reference sequence). V lost 0 bases to trimming and J lost 5 bases, with 10 bases between them. The CDR3 is 14 amino acids. Regarding the study as a whole: Substantial response breadth was reportedly seen for spike-specific CD8+ and CD4+ T cells after vaccination. Researchers reported similar non-spike TCR breadth in vaccine and placebo recipients.

The treatment denotes: some 20 received Ad26.COV2.S at low or high dose, single or two shots; roughly 5 received placebo; per-sample allocation not given. Samples were taken on day 63 after the first vaccine or placebo injection. The sample here was peripheral blood, taken in a trial of Ad26.COV2.S vaccine versus placebo. This sequence originates from a person aged 18-65 years who received the Ad26.COV2.S COVID-19 vaccine or a placebo. V is TRBV3-1 (or the pseudogene TRBV3-2) and J is TRBJ2-5; D possibly corresponds to TRBD1 (5 bases). In DNA form, the CDR3 reads TGTGCCAGCAGCCAAGAAGTCAGGGTCGAGACCCAGTACTTC. Protein product: CASSQEVRVETQYF.